Listed below are T cell receptor beta chains from one sample, sequenced in a study of shared clonotypes between healthy human individuals. Profiled with immunoSEQ multiplex PCR; TCRdb holds only in-frame clones, not every one. Here the sample spans millions of clones, just over 90% being singletons. Input material: naive CD4+ T cells sorted from blood. All receptors come from a man aged 18 to 30 in good health. CDR3s include the opening cysteine and the closing phenylalanine or tryptophan. The D gene is left open where the match is weak. Clone size is given for some rows only: seen once, a few or many times, or a class if the clone is expanded.

clone_size	d_call	v_call	j_call	cdr3_aa	cdr3_nt
NA	NA	TRBV21-1	TRBJ2-1	CASSKMKGPSYNEQFF	TGTGCCAGCAGCAAAATGAAGGGTCCTTCCTACAATGAGCAGTTCTTC
NA	NA	TRBV7-2	TRBJ2-1	CASSFGSGEEQFF	TGTGCCAGCAGCTTTGGTAGCGGAGAGGAGCAGTTCTTC
NA	NA	TRBV14	TRBJ1-2	CASSGGPSGYTF	TGTGCCAGCAGCGGGGGGCCAAGTGGCTACACCTTC
NA	NA	TRBV19	TRBJ1-6	CASSIEGHVRGSYNSPLHF	TGTGCCAGTAGTATAGAGGGACACGTCCGGGGCTCCTATAATTCACCCCTCCACTTT
NA	NA	TRBV6-1	TRBJ1-3	CASSVFDRNSGNTIYF	TGTGCCAGCAGTGTTTTCGACAGGAACTCTGGAAACACCATATATTTT
NA	NA	TRBV7-2	TRBJ2-2	CASREARGELFF	TGTGCCAGCAGGGAGGCGCGTGGGGAGCTGTTTTTT
NA	NA	TRBV10-3	TRBJ2-3	CAIGALGDTQYF	TGTGCCATTGGGGCCCTAGGGGATACGCAGTATTTT
once	NA	TRBV5-1	TRBJ2-5	CASSLAGGGAETQYF	TGCGCCAGCAGCTTGGCCGGTGGGGGGGCCGAGACCCAGTACTTC
NA	TRBD1	TRBV10-3	TRBJ2-7	CAISAGTARLYEQYF	TGTGCCATCAGTGCGGGGACAGCCAGGCTTTACGAGCAGTACTTC
NA	NA	TRBV28	TRBJ2-7	CASSASGGGSYEQYF	TGTGCCAGCAGTGCCTCAGGTGGGGGCTCCTACGAGCAGTACTTC
NA	NA	TRBV7-2	TRBJ2-3	CASSSQRGTDTQYF	TGTGCCAGCAGCTCCCAGCGGGGCACAGATACGCAGTATTTT
NA	NA	TRBV4-1	TRBJ2-3	CASSLPRGSGDTQYF	TGCGCCAGCAGCCTTCCCCGGGGCAGCGGGGATACGCAGTATTTT
NA	NA	TRBV7-2	TRBJ2-7	CASSVGTPSGREQYF	TGTGCCAGCAGCGTCGGGACTCCCAGTGGGCGCGAGCAGTACTTC
few	NA	TRBV6-5	TRBJ1-4	CASRKLSGEKLFF	TGTGCCAGCAGGAAGCTTAGTGGTGAAAAACTGTTTTTT
NA	TRBD1	TRBV5-1	TRBJ2-5	CASSWGKQGTQTQYF	TGCGCCAGCAGCTGGGGAAAACAGGGGACCCAGACCCAGTACTTC
NA	TRBD1	TRBV5-1	TRBJ2-7	CASSFRTGYEQYF	TGCGCCAGCAGCTTTAGGACAGGCTACGAGCAGTACTTC
NA	NA	TRBV7-6	TRBJ1-4	CASSRHSGNEKLFF	TGTGCCAGCAGCCGTCACTCGGGTAATGAAAAACTGTTTTTT
NA	NA	TRBV2	TRBJ2-7	CACFRDGPYEQYF	TGTGCCTGTTTCCGGGACGGACCCTACGAGCAGTACTTC
NA	NA	TRBV6-1	TRBJ1-1	CASSVREGTEAFF	TGTGCCAGCAGTGTCAGGGAGGGGACTGAAGCTTTCTTT
NA	NA	TRBV25-1	TRBJ1-2	CASSERRSSEKGYTF	TGTGCCAGCAGTGAAAGGCGGTCTTCGGAGAAAGGCTACACCTTC
NA	NA	TRBV28	TRBJ2-3	CASSPVDTQYF	TGTGCCAGCAGCCCCGTGGATACGCAGTATTTT
NA	TRBD2	TRBV6-1	TRBJ2-1	CASSDGLAGVVTEQFF	TGTGCCAGCAGTGATGGACTAGCGGGAGTTGTCACTGAGCAGTTCTTC
NA	NA	TRBV5-1	TRBJ1-1	CASSLRISNTEAFF	TGCGCCAGCAGCTTAAGGATTTCGAACACTGAAGCTTTCTTT
NA	NA	TRBV10-3	TRBJ2-3	CAISESWRATTDTQYF	TGTGCCATCAGTGAGTCGTGGCGGGCTACCACAGATACGCAGTATTTT
NA	TRBD2	TRBV7-9	TRBJ2-3	CASSLAGTSDTQYF	TGTGCCAGCAGCTTAGCCGGGACTAGCGATACGCAGTATTTT
once	NA	TRBV23-1	TRBJ1-5	CASSQDINQPQHF	TGCGCCAGCAGTCAAGACATCAATCAGCCCCAGCATTTT
NA	TRBD2	TRBV7-2	TRBJ2-7	CASSISSGDYEQYF	TGTGCCAGCAGCATCAGTAGCGGGGATTACGAGCAGTACTTC
NA	NA	TRBV10-1	TRBJ1-1	CASTWGLGTEAFF	TGCGCCAGCACTTGGGGTCTTGGGACTGAAGCTTTCTTT
NA	NA	TRBV14	TRBJ1-2	CASSQSRTPNYGYTF	TGTGCCAGCAGCCAATCACGGACGCCTAACTATGGCTACACCTTC
NA	NA	TRBV7-9	TRBJ2-1	CASSLEGGSNNEQFF	TGTGCCAGCAGCTTAGAAGGGGGGTCAAACAATGAGCAGTTCTTC
few	TRBD1	TRBV18	TRBJ1-5	CASSPEQGSQPQHF	TGTGCCAGCTCACCCGAACAGGGGAGTCAGCCCCAGCATTTT
NA	TRBD2	TRBV9	TRBJ2-5	CASSGWGTAGQETQYF	TGTGCCAGCAGCGGATGGGGTACAGCGGGGCAAGAGACCCAGTACTTC
NA	TRBD1	TRBV15	TRBJ1-5	CATSRRTGGMFAQPQHF	TGTGCCACCAGCAGAAGGACAGGGGGAATGTTTGCACAGCCCCAGCATTTT
NA	TRBD2	TRBV7-2	TRBJ2-7	CASSPGLGSYEQYF	TGTGCCAGCAGCCCGGGACTAGGCTCCTACGAGCAGTACTTC
NA	TRBD2	TRBV2	TRBJ2-1	CASNPRSGGLNEQFF	TGTGCCAGCAACCCGAGGAGCGGGGGCCTTAATGAGCAGTTCTTC
NA	NA	TRBV19	TRBJ1-5	CASSIRFGSLDRQNQPQHF	TGTGCCAGTAGTATTCGGTTCGGAAGTTTGGACAGACAAAATCAGCCCCAGCATTTT
NA	NA	TRBV6-5	TRBJ2-7	CASSPGGAAYEQYF	TGTGCCAGCAGCCCCGGGGGCGCCGCTTACGAGCAGTACTTC
once	NA	TRBV19	TRBJ2-1	CASSPRFPYNEQFF	TGTGCCAGTAGCCCCCGCTTCCCCTACAATGAGCAGTTCTTC
NA	NA	TRBV6-5	TRBJ2-2	CASSSLLAGELFF	TGTGCCAGCAGTTCTCTATTGGCCGGGGAGCTGTTTTTT
NA	NA	TRBV5-6	TRBJ1-2	CASSILNYGYTF	TGTGCCAGCAGCATACTTAACTATGGCTACACCTTC